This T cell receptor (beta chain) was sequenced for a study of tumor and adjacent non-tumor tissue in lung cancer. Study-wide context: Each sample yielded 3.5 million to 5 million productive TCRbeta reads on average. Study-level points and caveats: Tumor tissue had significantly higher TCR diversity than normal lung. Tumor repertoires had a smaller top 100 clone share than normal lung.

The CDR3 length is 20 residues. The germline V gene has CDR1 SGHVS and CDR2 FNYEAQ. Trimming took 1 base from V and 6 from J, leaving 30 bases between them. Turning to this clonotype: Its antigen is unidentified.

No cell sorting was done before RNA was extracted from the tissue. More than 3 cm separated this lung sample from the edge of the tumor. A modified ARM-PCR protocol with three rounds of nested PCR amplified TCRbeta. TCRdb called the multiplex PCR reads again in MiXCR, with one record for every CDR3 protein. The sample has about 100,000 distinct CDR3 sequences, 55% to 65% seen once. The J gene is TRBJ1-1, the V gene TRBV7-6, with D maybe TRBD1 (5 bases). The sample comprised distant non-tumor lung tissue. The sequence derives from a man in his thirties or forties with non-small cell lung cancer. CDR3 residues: CASSLVRVWVTGGVDAEAFF. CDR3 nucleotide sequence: TGTGCCAGCAGCTTAGTTAGGGTGTGGGTGACGGGGGGAGTCGACGCTGAAGCTTTCTTT.